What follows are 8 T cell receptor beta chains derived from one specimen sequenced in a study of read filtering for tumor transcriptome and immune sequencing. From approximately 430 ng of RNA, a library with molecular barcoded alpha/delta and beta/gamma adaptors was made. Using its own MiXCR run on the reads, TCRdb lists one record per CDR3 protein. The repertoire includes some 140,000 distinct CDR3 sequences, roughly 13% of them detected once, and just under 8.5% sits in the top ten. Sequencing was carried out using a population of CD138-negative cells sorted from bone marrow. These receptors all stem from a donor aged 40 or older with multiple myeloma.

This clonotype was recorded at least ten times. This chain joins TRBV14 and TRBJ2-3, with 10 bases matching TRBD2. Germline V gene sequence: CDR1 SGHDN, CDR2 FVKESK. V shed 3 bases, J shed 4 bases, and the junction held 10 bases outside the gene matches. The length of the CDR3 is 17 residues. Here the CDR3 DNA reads TGTGCCAGCAGCCAGCCGCCATTAGCGGGAGGCGCAGATACGCAGTATTTT. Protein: CASSQPPLAGGADTQYF.

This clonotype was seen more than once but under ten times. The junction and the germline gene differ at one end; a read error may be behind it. The CDR3 nucleotides are TGCGCCAGCAGCCAAGTCGGGACAGGGGGACAAGTGACCCAGTACTTC. Translating gives CASSQVGTGGQVTQYF. This chain uses TRBV4-1 with TRBJ2-5; TRBD1 aligns across 11 bases. This CDR3 has 16 amino acids. The germline V gene has CDR1 MGHRA and CDR2 YSYEKL.

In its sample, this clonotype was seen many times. CDR3 residues: CASSPLGAGELFF. The DNA of the CDR3 is TGCGCCAGCAGCCCTCTGGGGGCCGGGGAGCTGTTTTTT. The gene calls are TRBV4-3 and TRBJ2-2; D is tentatively TRBD1 or TRBD2 (5 bases each). CDR1 is LGHNA, CDR2 YSLEER, per germline. The CDR3 is made up of 13 amino acids. The V and J ends lost 4 bases and 6 bases respectively, with 9 bases between them.

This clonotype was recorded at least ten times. The CDR3 reads CASSQDSGSYEQYF. The CDR3 region has the DNA TGTGCCAGCAGCCAAGATAGCGGGAGCTACGAGCAGTACTTC. This chain links TRBV4-2 with TRBJ2-7, with 9 bases identical to TRBD2. J lost 3 bases, V lost 0 bases, and 0 bases had no gene match. Germline CDR1 reads LGHNA; CDR2 reads YNFKEQ. This CDR3 comprises 14 residues.

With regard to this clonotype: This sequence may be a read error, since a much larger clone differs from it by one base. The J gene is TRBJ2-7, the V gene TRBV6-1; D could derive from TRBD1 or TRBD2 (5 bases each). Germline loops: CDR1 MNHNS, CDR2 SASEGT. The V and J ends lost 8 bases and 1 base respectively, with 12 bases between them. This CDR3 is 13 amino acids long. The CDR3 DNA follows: TGTGCCAGCGGTTCGGGACGGTCCTACGAGCAGTACTTC. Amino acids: CASGSGRSYEQYF.

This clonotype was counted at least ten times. The CDR3 here is CASSQGALLAGGVDTQYF. CDR3 sequence (DNA): TGTGCCAGCAGCCAGGGAGCCCTCCTAGCGGGAGGGGTAGATACGCAGTATTTT. The chain recombines TRBV4-2 with TRBJ2-3, with 12 bases identical to TRBD2. Germline V gene lookup returns CDR1 LGHNA and CDR2 YNFKEQ. Unmatched junction bases numbered 12, after V lost 3 bases and J lost 5 bases. The CDR3 covers 18 residues.

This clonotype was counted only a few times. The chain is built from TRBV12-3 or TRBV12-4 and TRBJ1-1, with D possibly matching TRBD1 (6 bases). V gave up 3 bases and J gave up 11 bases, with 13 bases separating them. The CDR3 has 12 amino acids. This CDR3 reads CASSFPGAMAFF. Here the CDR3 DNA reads TGTGCCAGCAGTTTCCCGGGGGCGATGGCTTTCTTT.

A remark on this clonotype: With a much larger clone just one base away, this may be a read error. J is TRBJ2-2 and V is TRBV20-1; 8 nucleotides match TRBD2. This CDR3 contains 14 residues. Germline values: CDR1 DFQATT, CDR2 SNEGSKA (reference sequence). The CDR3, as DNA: TGCAGTGCTAACGGGAGGGGAAACACCGGGGAGCTGTCTTTT. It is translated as CSANGRGNTGELSF.